This record covers a single T cell receptor (beta chain). Its matching antigen is unknown. These data originate in a study of beta chain features in type 1 diabetes. Regarding the study as a whole: Small HLA sub-analyses could not settle whether HLA shapes TCRB rearrangement. TCRB CDR3s were moderately but significantly shorter in Type 1 diabetes patients in all four CD4+ subsets.

Reverse transcribing all isolated RNA meant expressed TCRB transcripts were sequenced. Libraries were prepared by immunoSEQ multiplex PCR; TCRdb keeps only in-frame clonotypes and omits some of them. Of 640,000 or so clones listed, roughly an eighth were seen once; the top ten hold just under 0.04%. CDR3 length: 15 amino acids. The germline CDR1 and CDR2 sequences are SGHTA and FQGNSA. Trimming pared 5 bases from V and 6 bases from J, leaving 17 bases between. Sequenced: naive CD4+ T cells from blood. This clonotype was sampled from a man aged 18 to 29 with type 1 diabetes. The rearrangement joins TRBV7-2 to TRBJ1-5; D is perhaps TRBD1 (5 bases). The CDR3 loop reads CASSLRVGVGQPQHF. CDR3 sequence (DNA): TGTGCCAGCAGCCTCCGAGTGGGGGTAGGTCAGCCCCAGCATTTT.